Listed below are T cell receptor beta chains from one sample, sequenced in a study of cytomegalovirus exposure and HLA in healthy donors. Sequenced by immunoSEQ multiplex PCR; TCRdb stores in-frame clones only, minus some. This specimen shows roughly 190,000 clones; the ten leading clones hold about 6.8%. The sequencing input was PBMCs. Receptors were obtained from a man between 25 and 39 years old in good health and CMV-seronegative. CDR3s include the opening cysteine and the closing phenylalanine or tryptophan. The D gene is left open where the match is weak.

TRBJ1-6 TRBV30 NA CAWSVGQGNSPLHF TGTGCCTGGAGTGTAGGGCAGGGGAATTCACCCCTCCACTTT
TRBJ1-6 TRBV11-2 NA CASSLDPGRACHF TGTGCCAGCAGCTTAGACCCCGGGAGGGCCTGTCACTTT
TRBJ1-1 TRBV9 NA CASSVDQGGTEAFF TGTGCCAGCAGCGTAGATCAGGGTGGCACTGAAGCTTTCTTT
TRBJ2-7 TRBV6-6 NA CASTSGSYEQYF TGTGCCAGCACCAGCGGCTCCTACGAGCAGTACTTC
TRBJ1-2 TRBV9 NA CASSGDLGVGAYGYTF TGTGCCAGCAGCGGTGATTTAGGGGTGGGTGCCTATGGCTACACCTTC
TRBJ1-5 TRBV19 NA CASSIRDTHSNQPQHF TGTGCCAGTAGTATCAGGGACACGCATAGCAATCAGCCCCAGCATTTT
TRBJ2-2 TRBV5-3 TRBD2 CARSRLGPSGGYANTGELFF TGTGCCAGAAGTCGCTTGGGTCCCAGCGGGGGGTACGCGAACACCGGGGAGCTGTTTTTT
TRBJ1-2 TRBV30 NA CAWSVGGGQTYGYTF TGTGCCTGGAGTGTTGGGGGGGGGCAGACCTATGGCTACACCTTC
TRBJ1-5 TRBV15 NA CATSRVEADSNQPQHF TGTGCCACCAGCAGAGTAGAGGCCGATAGCAATCAGCCCCAGCATTTT
TRBJ1-2 TRBV6-1 TRBD1 CASSGGTGSTDGTYGYTF TGTGCCAGCAGTGGCGGGACAGGGTCAACGGACGGGACGTATGGCTACACCTTC
TRBJ2-1 TRBV9 TRBD2 CASSPPVAGGMTFF TGTGCCAGCAGCCCTCCGGTAGCGGGGGGAATGACGTTCTTC
TRBJ2-3 TRBV2 TRBD1 CATSDRVSTDTQYF TGTGCCACCTCGGACAGGGTGAGCACAGATACGCAGTATTTT
TRBJ2-3 TRBV27 NA CASSLLDSPGVAGLSTDTQYF TGTGCCAGCAGTTTATTGGACAGTCCTGGGGTAGCAGGGCTTAGCACAGATACGCAGTATTTT
TRBJ2-7 TRBV6-1 TRBD2 CASISIWGGGEQYF TGTGCCAGCATCTCGATTTGGGGGGGAGGCGAGCAGTACTTC
TRBJ2-4 TRBV11-2 TRBD2 CASSRDYNENIQYF TGTGCCAGCAGCCGGGACTACAATGAAAACATTCAGTACTTC
TRBJ1-3 TRBV11-2 NA CASSLTSAGPTNTIYF TGTGCCAGCAGCTTAACTTCTGCAGGGCCGACAAACACCATATATTTT
TRBJ1-6 TRBV9 NA CASSAWDTGHSPLHF TGTGCCAGCAGCGCCTGGGACACAGGGCACTCACCCCTCCACTTT
TRBJ1-5 TRBV6-1 TRBD1 CASTWTGDQPQHF TGTGCCAGCACCTGGACAGGGGACCAGCCCCAGCATTTT